The next 9 T cell receptor beta chains were all read from a single sample in a study of OX40 agonist ivuxolimab in advanced cancers. Sequencing used immunoSEQ multiplex PCR; TCRdb keeps in-frame clones, though not all of them. The data show around 20,000 clones, roughly 84% seen once. Sample: CD4+ or CD8+ T cells sorted from blood, taken in a trial of the OX40 agonist ivuxolimab. These receptors were obtained from an adult with an advanced solid tumor such as melanoma, head and neck, liver or kidney cancer.

J is TRBJ2-7 and V is TRBV10-1, with TRBD1 matching over 7 bases. The ends lost 8 bases at V and 0 bases at J; junction bases unmatched: 1. Germline V gives CDR1 WNHNN, CDR2 SYGVQD (reference sequence). The CDR3 consists of 12 residues. The CDR3 DNA is TGCGCCAGCGGGGACAGCTCCTACGAGCAGTACTTC. It yields the protein CASGDSSYEQYF.

V is TRBV5-4 and J is TRBJ2-4, with unresolved D. This CDR3 has 16 amino acids. Trimming left V 2 bases short and J 1 base short, with 13 bases between. CDR1 and CDR2 from the germline V gene are SGHNT and YYREEE (reference sequence). The CDR3 spells CASSFRVLGAKNIQYF. The CDR3 DNA sequence: TGTGCCAGCAGCTTCCGGGTCCTAGGGGCCAAAAACATTCAGTACTTC.

This chain links TRBV18 with TRBJ2-7; D perhaps matches TRBD1 (5 bases). The CDR3 is 18 amino acids. CDR1 is KGHSH and CDR2 is LQKENI in the germline V gene. V was trimmed by 6 bases and J by 2 bases, leaving 26 bases between them. In nucleotides, the CDR3 is TGTGCCAGCTCCATGGGGCCAAGCGTGGGCGAAGATCCCTACGAGCAGTACTTC. It translates to CASSMGPSVGEDPYEQYF. The full variable domain, in which reference TRBV18 and TRBJ2-7 provide the parts outside the CDR3, is NAGVMQNPRHLVRRRGQEARLRCSPMKGHSHVYWYRQLPEEGLKFMVYLQKENIIDESGMPKERFSAEFPKEGPSILRIQQVVRGDSAAYFCASSMGPSVGEDPYEQYFGPGTRLTVT.

CDR3 DNA sequence: TGTGCCAGCAGCTTAACGGTTACTGGCTACAATGAGCAGTTCTTC. Its protein product is CASSLTVTGYNEQFF. The chain links TRBV7-3 to TRBJ2-1, with no clear D. V was shortened by 0 bases and J by 3 bases, with 9 bases between the two germline ends. CDR1 and CDR2 from the germline V gene are SGHTA and FQGTGA. The CDR3 covers 15 residues.

The CDR3, as DNA: TGCGCCAGCAGCATAGGACCGGGACAGGGGACTTCTGGGGCCAACGTCCTGACTTTC. It yields the protein CASSIGPGQGTSGANVLTF. V usage is TRBV5-1 and J usage is TRBJ2-6, with TRBD1 identical over 10 bases. CDR1 and CDR2 from the germline V gene are SGHRS and YFSETQ. With 4 bases clipped from V and 1 base from J, the junction kept 11 bases outside the gene matches. This CDR3 spans 19 amino acids. Together with reference TRBV5-1 and TRBJ2-6, the CDR3 gives the full variable domain: KAGVTQTPRYLIKTRGQQVTLSCSPISGHRSVSWYQQTPGQGLQFLFEYFSETQRNKGNFPGRFSGRQFSNSRSEMNVSTLELGDSALYLCASSIGPGQGTSGANVLTFGAGSRLTVL.

The J gene is TRBJ2-5, the V gene TRBV13; a weak D match, TRBD2 (6 bases). CDR1 is PRHDT and CDR2 is FYEKMQ in the germline V gene (reference sequence). The V end was cut by 0 bases, the J end by 4 bases, with 12 bases between. The CDR3 sequence is 15 residues long. The CDR3 DNA reads as TGTGCCAGCAGCTTAGGCCGTATGGGGGGAGAGACCCAGTACTTC. Its protein is CASSLGRMGGETQYF.

The rearrangement uses TRBV2 and TRBJ1-2, with a weak D call TRBD1 (6 bases). The CDR3 runs 14 residues. Trimming took 2 bases from V and 5 from J, leaving 12 bases between them. Germline V gene sequence: CDR1 SNHLY, CDR2 FYNNEI. CDR3 sequence reads: CASSEIAGAYGYTF. CDR3 coding DNA: TGTGCCAGCAGTGAAATCGCAGGGGCGTATGGCTACACCTTC.

The CDR3 DNA reads as TGTGCCATCAGCGGGACTAGCGGTTACAATGAGCAGTTCTTC. It encodes CAISGTSGYNEQFF. The V and J genes are TRBV10-3 and TRBJ2-1; TRBD2 matches 11 bases. The CDR3 length is 14 residues. Unmatched junction bases numbered 2, after V lost 6 bases and J lost 4 bases. Germline CDR1 is ENHRY and CDR2 is SYGVKD.

The chain is built from TRBV27 and TRBJ1-1, with 7 bases matching TRBD1. CDR3 length equals 14 residues. Germline V gene lookup returns CDR1 MNHEY and CDR2 SMNVEV (reference sequence). V lost 2 bases, J lost 5 bases, and 5 bases stayed unmatched. The CDR3 nucleotides read TGTGCCAGCAGTTTACAGGGGGTAGGGACTGAAGCTTTCTTT. This gives the protein CASSLQGVGTEAFF.